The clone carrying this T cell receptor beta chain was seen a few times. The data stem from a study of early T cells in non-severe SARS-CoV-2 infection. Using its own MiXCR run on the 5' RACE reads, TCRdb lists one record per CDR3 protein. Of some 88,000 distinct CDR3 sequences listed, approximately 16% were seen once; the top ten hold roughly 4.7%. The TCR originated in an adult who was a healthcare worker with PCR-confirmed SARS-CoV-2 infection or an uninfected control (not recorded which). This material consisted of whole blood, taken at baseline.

CDR3 loop: CASSQPLGMQYF. CDR3 nucleotides: TGCGCCAGCAGCCAACCCCTAGGAATGCAGTATTTT. The V gene is TRBV4-1, the J gene TRBJ2-3; D gene unclear. Looked up from germline, CDR1 is MGHRA and CDR2 is YSYEKL. Between the trimmed V and J ends, which lost 2 bases and 11 bases, there was a span of 11 bases. The CDR3 length is 12 residues.